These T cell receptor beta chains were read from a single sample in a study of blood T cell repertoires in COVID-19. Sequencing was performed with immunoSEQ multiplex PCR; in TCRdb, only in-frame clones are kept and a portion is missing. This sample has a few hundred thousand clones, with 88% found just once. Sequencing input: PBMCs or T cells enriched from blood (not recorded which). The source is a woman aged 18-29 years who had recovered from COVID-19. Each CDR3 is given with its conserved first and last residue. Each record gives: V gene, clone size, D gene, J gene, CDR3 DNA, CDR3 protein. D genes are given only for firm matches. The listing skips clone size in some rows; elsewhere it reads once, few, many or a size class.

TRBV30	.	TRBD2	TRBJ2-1	TGTGCCTGCCTCTCGGGGAGGGCTAGCGGGGTCAATGAGCAGTTCTTC	CACLSGRASGVNEQFF
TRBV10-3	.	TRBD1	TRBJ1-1	TGTGCCATCAGTGACCTGGACAGGAAGAACACTGAAGCTTTCTTT	CAISDLDRKNTEAFF
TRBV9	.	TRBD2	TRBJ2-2	TGTGCCAGCAGCGTAGGACTAGCGGGGGACACCGGGGAGCTGTTTTTT	CASSVGLAGDTGELFF
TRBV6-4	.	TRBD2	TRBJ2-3	TGTGCCAGCAGTGACCTAGCGGGGGGCACAGATACGCAGTATTTT	CASSDLAGGTDTQYF
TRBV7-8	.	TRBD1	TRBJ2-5	TGTGCCAGCAGCCCAAGACAGGGGGCGAGAGAGACCCAGTACTTC	CASSPRQGARETQYF
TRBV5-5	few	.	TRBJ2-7	TGTGCCAGCAGCTTGGGCCAGGTTTACGAGCAGTACTTC	CASSLGQVYEQYF
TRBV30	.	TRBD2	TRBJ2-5	TGTGCCTGGAGTGCCGGACTAGCGGGGGCGGAGACCCAGTACTTC	CAWSAGLAGAETQYF
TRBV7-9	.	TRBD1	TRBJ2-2	TGTGCCAGCAGCTTTACTCGCGACCCCGGGACAGGGAACACCGGGGAGCTGTTTTTT	CASSFTRDPGTGNTGELFF
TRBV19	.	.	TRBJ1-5	TGTGCCAGTAGTTCCGGGAGGGATAGCAATCAGCCCCAGCATTTT	CASSSGRDSNQPQHF
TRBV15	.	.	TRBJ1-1	TGTGCCACCAGCACAGGGGAAATCACTGAAGCTTTCTTT	CATSTGEITEAFF
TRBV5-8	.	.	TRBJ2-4	TGTGCCAGCAGCTTGCTGCTGCCAGGGGCAAAAAACATTCAGTACTTC	CASSLLLPGAKNIQYF
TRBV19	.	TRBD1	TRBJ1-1	TGTGCCAGTAGTTCCCGGACAGGGGGGAACACTGAAGCTTTCTTT	CASSSRTGGNTEAFF
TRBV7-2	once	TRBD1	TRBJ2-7	TGTGCCAGCAGCTTCGACAGGGGCCTAGGCGAGCAGTACTTC	CASSFDRGLGEQYF
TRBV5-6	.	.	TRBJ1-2	TGTGCCAGCAGCCTGGACTTGGGCTACACCTTC	CASSLDLGYTF
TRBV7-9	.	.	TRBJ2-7	TGTGCCAGCAGCATCAGGGGCCGGAGCTCCTACGAGCAGTACTTC	CASSIRGRSSYEQYF
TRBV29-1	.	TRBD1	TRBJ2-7	TGCAGCGTCGACGGGACAGGGCCCAACGAGCAGTACTTC	CSVDGTGPNEQYF
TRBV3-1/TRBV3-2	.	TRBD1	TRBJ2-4	TGTGCCAGCAGCCAGCGAAATCGGGACAGGGGGTGGCTGGATGACATTCAGTACTTC	CASSQRNRDRGWLDDIQYF
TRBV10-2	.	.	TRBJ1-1	TGCGCCAGCAAGGGGGGGATGAACACTGAAGCTTTCTTT	CASKGGMNTEAFF
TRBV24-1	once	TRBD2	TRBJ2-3	TGTGCCACCAGTGATGGATTGAGGGAGGGGACAGATACGCAGTATTTT	CATSDGLREGTDTQYF
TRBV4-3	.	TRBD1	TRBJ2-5	TGCGCCAGCAGCCGAGGACAGGGGGAAGAGACCCAGTACTTC	CASSRGQGEETQYF
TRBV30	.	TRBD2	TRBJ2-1	TGTGCCTGGTACGAGGGGGAGCGGGGGGTCTACAATGAGCAGTTCTTC	CAWYEGERGVYNEQFF
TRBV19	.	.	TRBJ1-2	TGTGCCAGTATTACAGGGAACTATGGCTACACCTTC	CASITGNYGYTF
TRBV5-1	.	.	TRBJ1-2	TGCGCCAGCAGCCAAGGGGCTGACTTTAACTATGGCTACACCTTC	CASSQGADFNYGYTF
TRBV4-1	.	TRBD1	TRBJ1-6	TGCGCCAGCAGCCAAGGACAGGGGATTAATTCACCCCTCCACTTT	CASSQGQGINSPLHF
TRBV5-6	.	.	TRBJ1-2	TGTGCCAGCAGCCCTGGCGGCGGGGACTATGGCTACACCTTC	CASSPGGGDYGYTF
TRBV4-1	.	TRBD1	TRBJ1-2	TGCGCCAGCAGCCAACCCCCGACAGGGCACTATGGCTACACCTTC	CASSQPPTGHYGYTF
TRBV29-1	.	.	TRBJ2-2	TGCAGCGCTCGGACGGGAAACACCGGGGAGCTGTTTTTT	CSARTGNTGELFF
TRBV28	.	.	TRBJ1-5	TGTGCCAGCAGTTTTTTGGTCTATAGCAATCAGCCCCAGCATTTT	CASSFLVYSNQPQHF
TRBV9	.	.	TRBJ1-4	TGTGCCAGCAGCCCGGCTAATGAAAAACTGTTTTTT	CASSPANEKLFF
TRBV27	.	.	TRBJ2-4	TGTGCCAGCAGAGAGACAGAAATAGCCAAAAACATTCAGTACTTC	CASRETEIAKNIQYF
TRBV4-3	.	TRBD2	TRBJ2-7	TGCGCCAGCAGCCAAGTGCGGGGGGCCGGCTACGAGCAGTACTTC	CASSQVRGAGYEQYF
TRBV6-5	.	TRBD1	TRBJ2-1	TGTGCCAGCAGTTCTGGGACAGGCGACAATGAGCAGTTCTTC	CASSSGTGDNEQFF
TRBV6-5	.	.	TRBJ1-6	TGTGCCAGTGGGTGGGACTCTAATTCACCCCTCCACTTT	CASGWDSNSPLHF
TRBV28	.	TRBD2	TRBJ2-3	TGTGCCAGCAGCGGGACTAGCGGGGGGACAGATACGCAGTATTTT	CASSGTSGGTDTQYF
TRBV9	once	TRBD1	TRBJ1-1	TGTGCCAGCAGCCCTAGACAGGGAGTGAACACTGAAGCTTTCTTT	CASSPRQGVNTEAFF
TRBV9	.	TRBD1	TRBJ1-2	TGTGCCAGCAGCGTAGGACAGGGTGGCTATGGCTACACCTTC	CASSVGQGGYGYTF
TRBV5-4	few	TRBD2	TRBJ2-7	TGTGCCAGCAGCTTGACGAGCGGGGGTAACGAGCAGTACTTC	CASSLTSGGNEQYF
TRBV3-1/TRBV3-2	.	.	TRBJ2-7	TGTGCCAGCAGCCACTTGAGCAAGAGCTCCTACGAGCAGTACTTC	CASSHLSKSSYEQYF